This T cell receptor (beta chain) appears in the sequencing data of a study of shared clonotypes between healthy human individuals. Study-level points and caveats: Compared with clonotypes that all four donors shared, non-shared clonotypes had lower generation probabilities. Several donors held about 4.6% of naive CD4 clonotypes in common.

It was CD45RO-negative cells, positively selected for CCR7, that made up naive CD8 cells, with terminally differentiated effector memory CD45RA+ cells excluded. This table comes from immunoSEQ multiplex PCR, and its TCRdb copy is limited to in-frame clones, with some not included. This sample has just over 2,000,000 clones, with roughly 95% found just once. From germline, CDR1 is SGHVS and CDR2 FNYEAQ. Trimming took 2 bases from V and 4 from J, leaving 8 bases between them. The CDR3 is made up of 14 amino acids. About this clone: Its target is unknown.

The chain joins TRBV7-6 to TRBJ2-2, with D perhaps assigned TRBD1 or TRBD2 (6 bases each). Sequencing input: naive CD8+ T cells sorted from blood. This sequence originates from a man aged 18 to 29 in good health. The CDR3 loop reads CASSLWGATGELFF. The CDR3 DNA follows: TGTGCCAGCAGCTTATGGGGGGCCACCGGGGAGCTGTTTTTT.